Given below is one T cell receptor beta chain in context. These data come from a study of blood T cell repertoires in COVID-19. Method: immunoSEQ multiplex PCR; TCRdb's copy keeps in-frame clones and lacks some. The sample yields some 50,000 clones, 68% seen once. The origin of this receptor is a woman in her 70s with acute or convalescent COVID-19. Sequences were obtained from peripheral blood.

Written as DNA, the CDR3 is TGTGCAAGTCGCTTAGGCCCACCGGGACAGAAAAGGTGGCTCTACGAGCAGTACTTC. The encoded protein is CASRLGPPGQKRWLYEQYF. V and J are TRBV12-2 and TRBJ2-7; no DNA check was done on the table's D call, TRBD1. TRBV12-2 is reported as a pseudogene. The CDR3 sequence is 19 residues long.